The rows below give T cell receptor beta chains drawn from one sample of a study of identifying expanded T cells in peripheral blood. Clones were read by immunoSEQ multiplex PCR, and TCRdb kept only the in-frame ones, dropping some. The sample lists fewer than 130,000 clones, around 89% occurring once. The sequenced material came from blood. The source of these receptors is a person between 18 and 70 years old in good health. Each CDR3 is given with its conserved first and last residue. Each record gives: D gene, V gene, CDR3 length, J gene, clone size, CDR3 protein, CDR3 DNA. A D gene is named only where the DNA matches it firmly. Only part of the rows carry a size: once, few, many, or a class if the clone is expanded.

d_gene: .
v_gene: TRBV6-5
len: 13
j_gene: TRBJ2-7
abundance: .
CDR3aa: CASSYTTAYEQYF
CDR3nt: TGTGCCAGCAGTTACACAACAGCCTACGAGCAGTACTTC

d_gene: TRBD1
v_gene: TRBV28
len: 14
j_gene: TRBJ1-4
abundance: .
CDR3aa: CASSPGTGKEKLFF
CDR3nt: TGTGCCAGCAGTCCCGGGACAGGGAAAGAAAAACTGTTTTTT

d_gene: .
v_gene: TRBV4-2
len: 15
j_gene: TRBJ2-2
abundance: .
CDR3aa: CASSQEMGETGELFF
CDR3nt: TGTGCCAGCAGCCAAGAAATGGGGGAGACCGGGGAGCTGTTTTTT

d_gene: TRBD2
v_gene: TRBV28
len: 14
j_gene: TRBJ2-7
abundance: .
CDR3aa: CASSLSGGADEQYF
CDR3nt: TGTGCCAGCAGTCTTAGCGGGGGGGCCGACGAGCAGTACTTC

d_gene: TRBD1
v_gene: TRBV29-1
len: 12
j_gene: TRBJ2-1
abundance: once
CDR3aa: CSPQGQGNEQFF
CDR3nt: TGCAGCCCCCAAGGACAGGGGAATGAGCAGTTCTTC

d_gene: .
v_gene: TRBV7-2
len: 14
j_gene: TRBJ2-5
abundance: .
CDR3aa: CASSPGDEFETQYF
CDR3nt: TGTGCCAGCAGCCCCGGTGACGAGTTTGAGACCCAGTACTTC

d_gene: TRBD2
v_gene: TRBV10-1
len: 15
j_gene: TRBJ2-1
abundance: .
CDR3aa: CASSKSGRGGLEQFF
CDR3nt: TGCGCCAGCAGCAAAAGTGGACGGGGGGGCCTCGAGCAGTTCTTC

d_gene: .
v_gene: TRBV5-4
len: 16
j_gene: TRBJ2-3
abundance: .
CDR3aa: CASSLIKTPSTDTQYF
CDR3nt: TGTGCCAGCAGCTTGATTAAGACACCGAGCACAGATACGCAGTATTTT

d_gene: .
v_gene: TRBV4-3
len: 16
j_gene: TRBJ1-3
abundance: .
CDR3aa: CASSQDRGKAINTIYF
CDR3nt: TGCGCCAGCAGCCAAGATCGGGGGAAAGCGATTAACACCATATATTTT

d_gene: .
v_gene: TRBV7-6
len: 15
j_gene: TRBJ2-1
abundance: .
CDR3aa: CASSLPRGSYNEQFF
CDR3nt: TGTGCCAGCAGCTTACCGAGAGGATCCTACAATGAGCAGTTCTTC

d_gene: TRBD2
v_gene: TRBV5-4
len: 13
j_gene: TRBJ2-1
abundance: .
CDR3aa: CASSPSGGAKQFF
CDR3nt: TGTGCCAGCAGCCCCAGCGGGGGGGCTAAGCAGTTCTTC

d_gene: .
v_gene: TRBV29-1
len: 16
j_gene: TRBJ2-1
abundance: once
CDR3aa: CSVEVGGAAISNEQFF
CDR3nt: TGCAGCGTTGAAGTGGGGGGAGCGGCAATTTCCAATGAGCAGTTCTTC

d_gene: .
v_gene: TRBV4-3
len: 14
j_gene: TRBJ1-1
abundance: few
CDR3aa: CASSQRGGGDEAFF
CDR3nt: TGCGCCAGCAGCCAACGGGGGGGCGGGGATGAAGCTTTCTTT

d_gene: .
v_gene: TRBV27
len: 15
j_gene: TRBJ2-3
abundance: .
CDR3aa: CASSLSGRTADTQYF
CDR3nt: TGTGCCAGCAGTTTATCGGGGCGAACTGCAGATACGCAGTATTTT

d_gene: TRBD2
v_gene: TRBV18
len: 15
j_gene: TRBJ2-5
abundance: .
CDR3aa: CASSPRMGGEETQYF
CDR3nt: TGTGCCAGCTCACCCAGAATGGGAGGGGAGGAGACCCAGTACTTC

d_gene: .
v_gene: TRBV7-9
len: 15
j_gene: TRBJ2-1
abundance: .
CDR3aa: CASSSVNRPYNEQFF
CDR3nt: TGTGCCAGCAGCTCCGTGAACAGGCCTTACAATGAGCAGTTCTTC

d_gene: .
v_gene: TRBV27
len: 15
j_gene: TRBJ2-1
abundance: .
CDR3aa: CASSPLAIDHNEQFF
CDR3nt: TGTGCCAGCAGTCCACTAGCCATTGACCACAATGAGCAGTTCTTC

d_gene: .
v_gene: TRBV6-5
len: 15
j_gene: TRBJ2-2
abundance: .
CDR3aa: CASSWGGQAPGELFF
CDR3nt: TGTGCCAGCAGCTGGGGGGGACAGGCGCCCGGGGAGCTGTTTTTT

d_gene: TRBD1
v_gene: TRBV11-2
len: 17
j_gene: TRBJ1-5
abundance: .
CDR3aa: CASSVTRDRGFDQPQHF
CDR3nt: TGTGCCAGCAGCGTAACGAGGGACAGGGGCTTTGATCAGCCCCAGCATTTT

d_gene: TRBD1
v_gene: TRBV27
len: 19
j_gene: TRBJ1-3
abundance: .
CDR3aa: CASSFDRVRRYGSGNTIYF
CDR3nt: TGTGCCAGCAGTTTCGACAGGGTGAGACGGTATGGCTCTGGAAACACCATATATTTT

d_gene: TRBD1
v_gene: TRBV5-4
len: 16
j_gene: TRBJ1-1
abundance: .
CDR3aa: CASSLEGQGMNTEAFF
CDR3nt: TGTGCCAGCAGCTTGGAGGGACAGGGGATGAACACTGAAGCTTTCTTT

d_gene: TRBD1
v_gene: TRBV4-1
len: 16
j_gene: TRBJ2-2
abundance: .
CDR3aa: CASSHILQGGSGELFF
CDR3nt: TGCGCCAGCAGCCACATTCTACAGGGGGGAAGCGGGGAGCTGTTTTTT

d_gene: .
v_gene: TRBV6-5
len: 14
j_gene: TRBJ1-2
abundance: .
CDR3aa: CASTFGVPNYGYTF
CDR3nt: TGTGCCAGCACCTTCGGGGTTCCTAACTATGGCTACACCTTC

d_gene: .
v_gene: TRBV16
len: 17
j_gene: TRBJ1-5
abundance: .
CDR3aa: CASSQIRQGSHNQPQHF
CDR3nt: TGTGCCAGCAGCCAAATAAGGCAGGGTTCCCACAATCAGCCCCAGCATTTT

d_gene: .
v_gene: TRBV7-2
len: 13
j_gene: TRBJ1-4
abundance: .
CDR3aa: CASSPNLGEKLFF
CDR3nt: TGTGCCAGCAGCCCCAACCTGGGTGAAAAACTGTTTTTT

d_gene: .
v_gene: TRBV4-3
len: 14
j_gene: TRBJ2-1
abundance: .
CDR3aa: CASSRLIGVGEQFF
CDR3nt: TGCGCCAGCAGCCGCCTAATCGGGGTAGGGGAGCAGTTCTTC

d_gene: .
v_gene: TRBV10-3
len: 13
j_gene: TRBJ1-5
abundance: few
CDR3aa: CAISESEGQPQHF
CDR3nt: TGTGCCATCAGTGAGTCGGAGGGTCAGCCCCAGCATTTT